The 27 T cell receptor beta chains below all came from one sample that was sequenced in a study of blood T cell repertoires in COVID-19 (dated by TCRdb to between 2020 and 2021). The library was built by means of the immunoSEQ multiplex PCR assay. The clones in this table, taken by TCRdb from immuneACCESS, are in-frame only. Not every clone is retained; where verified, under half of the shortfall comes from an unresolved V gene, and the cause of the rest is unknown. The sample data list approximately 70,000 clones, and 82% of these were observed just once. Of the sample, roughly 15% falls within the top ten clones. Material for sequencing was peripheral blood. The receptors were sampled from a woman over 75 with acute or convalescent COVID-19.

Here the CDR3 DNA reads TGTGCCAGCAGCTTGTCCGGGACACGCCACAGCAATCAGCCCCAGCATTTT. Its protein product is CASSLSGTRHSNQPQHF. V and J are TRBV7-2 and TRBJ1-5, with D possibly being TRBD1 (6 bases). This CDR3 contains 17 residues. V shed 3 bases and J shed 1 base, with 16 bases lying between them. Germline V gene data show CDR1 as SGHTA and CDR2 as FQGNSA.

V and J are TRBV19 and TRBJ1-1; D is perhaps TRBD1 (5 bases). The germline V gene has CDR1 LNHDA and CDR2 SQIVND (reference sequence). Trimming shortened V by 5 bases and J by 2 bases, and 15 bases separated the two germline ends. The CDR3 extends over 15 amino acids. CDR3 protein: CASSDPGGVNTEAFF. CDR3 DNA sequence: TGTGCCAGTAGTGACCCGGGGGGGGTAAACACTGAAGCTTTCTTT.

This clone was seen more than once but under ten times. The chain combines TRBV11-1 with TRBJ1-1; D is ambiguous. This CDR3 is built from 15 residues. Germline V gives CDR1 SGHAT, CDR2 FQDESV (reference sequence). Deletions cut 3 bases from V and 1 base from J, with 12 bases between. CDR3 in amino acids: CASSFLLLSNTEAFF. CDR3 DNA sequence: TGTGCCAGCAGCTTTCTACTGCTTTCGAACACTGAAGCTTTCTTT.

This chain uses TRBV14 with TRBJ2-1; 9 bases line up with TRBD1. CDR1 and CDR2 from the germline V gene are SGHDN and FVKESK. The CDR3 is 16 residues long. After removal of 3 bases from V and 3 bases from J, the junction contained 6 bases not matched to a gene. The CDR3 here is CASSQPGQGFYNEQFF. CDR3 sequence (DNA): TGTGCCAGCAGCCAGCCGGGACAGGGTTTCTACAATGAGCAGTTCTTC.

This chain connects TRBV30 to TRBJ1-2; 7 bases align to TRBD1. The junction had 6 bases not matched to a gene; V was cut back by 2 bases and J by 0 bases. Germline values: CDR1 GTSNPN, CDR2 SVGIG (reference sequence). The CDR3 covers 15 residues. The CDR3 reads CAWSPGTATNYGYTF. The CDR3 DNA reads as TGTGCCTGGAGTCCCGGGACAGCTACTAACTATGGCTACACCTTC.

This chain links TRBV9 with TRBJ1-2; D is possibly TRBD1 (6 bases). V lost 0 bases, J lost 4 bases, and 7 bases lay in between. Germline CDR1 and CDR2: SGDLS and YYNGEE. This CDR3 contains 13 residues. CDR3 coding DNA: TGTGCCAGCAGCGTAGAACAGGGCTATGGCTACACCTTC. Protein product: CASSVEQGYGYTF.

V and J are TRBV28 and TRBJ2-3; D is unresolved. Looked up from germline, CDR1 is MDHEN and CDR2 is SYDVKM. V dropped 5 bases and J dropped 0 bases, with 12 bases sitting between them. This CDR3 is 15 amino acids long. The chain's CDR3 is CASSPGDWSTDTQYF. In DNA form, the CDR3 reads TGTGCCAGCAGTCCAGGCGATTGGAGCACAGATACGCAGTATTTT.

CDR3 region: CASSSSPTAEAFF. The CDR3 nucleotides are TGTGCCAGCAGCTCTTCCCCGACAGCTGAAGCTTTCTTT. The chain combines TRBV7-9 with TRBJ1-1; tentative D call: TRBD1 (5 bases). CDR1 and CDR2 (germline): SEHNR, FQNEAQ (reference sequence). V lost 4 bases and J 6 bases, leaving 12 bases between the germline ends. The CDR3 sequence is 13 residues long.

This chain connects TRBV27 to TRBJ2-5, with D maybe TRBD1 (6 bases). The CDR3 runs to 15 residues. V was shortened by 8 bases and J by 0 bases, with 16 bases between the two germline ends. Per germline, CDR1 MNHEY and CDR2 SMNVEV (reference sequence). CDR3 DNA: TGTGCCAGCCGCCGCGCCGGGACATACCAAGAGACCCAGTACTTC. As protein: CASRRAGTYQETQYF.

The CDR3, as DNA: TGTGCCAGCAGCCTCCCCAGACTAGCGGGAGTAAACGAGCAGTACTTC. This encodes CASSLPRLAGVNEQYF. The chain carries TRBV6-2 or TRBV6-3 and TRBJ2-7; 12 bases are a match to TRBD2. Germline V gene sequence: CDR1 MNHEY, CDR2 SVGEGT. The CDR3 runs to 16 residues. The V and J ends lost 6 bases and 5 bases, in that order; junction bases with no gene match: 11.

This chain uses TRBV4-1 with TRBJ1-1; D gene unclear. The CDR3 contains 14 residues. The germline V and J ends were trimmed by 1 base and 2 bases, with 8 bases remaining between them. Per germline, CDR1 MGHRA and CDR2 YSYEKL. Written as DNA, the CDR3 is TGCGCCAGCAGCCAAGTTCGCGAAAACACTGAAGCTTTCTTT. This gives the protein CASSQVRENTEAFF.

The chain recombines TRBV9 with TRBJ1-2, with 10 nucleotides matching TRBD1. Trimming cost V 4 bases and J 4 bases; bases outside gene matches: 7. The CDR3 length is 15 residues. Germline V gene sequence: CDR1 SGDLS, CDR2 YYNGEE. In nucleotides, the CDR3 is TGTGCCAGCAGCTATCCGGGACAGGGGCCCTATGGCTACACCTTC. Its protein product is CASSYPGQGPYGYTF.

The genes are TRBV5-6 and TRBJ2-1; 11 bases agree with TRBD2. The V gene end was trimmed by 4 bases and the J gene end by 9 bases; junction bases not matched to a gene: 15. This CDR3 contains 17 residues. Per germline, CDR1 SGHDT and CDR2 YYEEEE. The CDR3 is CASSGTGLAGSVGEQFF. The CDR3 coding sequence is TGTGCCAGCAGCGGTACCGGACTAGCGGGTTCGGTTGGTGAGCAGTTCTTC.

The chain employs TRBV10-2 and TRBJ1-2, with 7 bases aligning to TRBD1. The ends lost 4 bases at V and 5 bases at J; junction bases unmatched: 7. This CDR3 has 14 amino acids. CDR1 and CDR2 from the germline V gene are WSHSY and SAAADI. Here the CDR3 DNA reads TGCGCCAGCAGTGTAAAGGGGGCCGGGTATGGCTACACCTTC. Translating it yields CASSVKGAGYGYTF.

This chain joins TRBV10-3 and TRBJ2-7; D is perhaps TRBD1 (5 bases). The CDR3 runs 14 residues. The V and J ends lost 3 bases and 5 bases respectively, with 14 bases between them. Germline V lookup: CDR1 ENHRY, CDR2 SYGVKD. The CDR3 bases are TGTGCCATCAGTGACGAAGGGGCTCGGGACGAGCAGTACTTC. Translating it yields CAISDEGARDEQYF.

The CDR3 here is CASSRSSHGYTF. Written as DNA, the CDR3 is TGTGCCAGCAGTAGGAGCTCACATGGCTACACCTTC. The V call is TRBV6-5, the J call TRBJ1-2; D remains ambiguous. The germline V gene has CDR1 MNHEY and CDR2 SVGAGI. Trimming stripped 5 bases from V and 6 bases from J, with 10 bases between. The CDR3 covers 12 residues.

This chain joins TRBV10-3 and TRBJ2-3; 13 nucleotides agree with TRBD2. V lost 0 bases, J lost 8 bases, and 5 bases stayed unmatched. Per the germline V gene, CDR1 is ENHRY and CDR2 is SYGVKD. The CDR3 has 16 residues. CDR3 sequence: CAISESRLAGGGTQYF. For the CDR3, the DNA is TGTGCCATCAGTGAGTCGAGACTAGCGGGAGGAGGTACGCAGTATTTT.

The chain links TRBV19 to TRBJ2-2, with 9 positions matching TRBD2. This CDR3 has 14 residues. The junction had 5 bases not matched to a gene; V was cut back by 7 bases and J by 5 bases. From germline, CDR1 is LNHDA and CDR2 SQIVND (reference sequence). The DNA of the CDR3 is TGTGCCAGTATCGATAGCGGGAGAACCGGGGAGCTGTTTTTT. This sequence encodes CASIDSGRTGELFF.

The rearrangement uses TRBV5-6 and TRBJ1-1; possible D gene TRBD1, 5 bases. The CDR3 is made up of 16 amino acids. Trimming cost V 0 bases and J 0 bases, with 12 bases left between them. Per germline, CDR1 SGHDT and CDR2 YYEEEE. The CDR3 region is CASSLVDSHMNTEAFF. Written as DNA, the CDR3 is TGTGCCAGCAGCTTGGTTGACAGCCACATGAACACTGAAGCTTTCTTT.

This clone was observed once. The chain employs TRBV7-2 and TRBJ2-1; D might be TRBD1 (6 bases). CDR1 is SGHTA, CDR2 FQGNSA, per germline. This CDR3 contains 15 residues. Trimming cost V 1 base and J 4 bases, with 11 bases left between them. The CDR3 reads CASSLDRAIYNEQFF. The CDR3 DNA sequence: TGTGCCAGCAGCTTAGACAGGGCGATTTACAATGAGCAGTTCTTC.

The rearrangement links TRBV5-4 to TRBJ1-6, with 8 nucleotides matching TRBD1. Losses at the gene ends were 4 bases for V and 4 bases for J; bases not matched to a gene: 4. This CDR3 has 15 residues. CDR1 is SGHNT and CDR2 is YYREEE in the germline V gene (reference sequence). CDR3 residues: CASSPDRVYNSPLHF. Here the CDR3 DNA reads TGTGCCAGCAGCCCGGACAGGGTTTATAATTCACCCCTCCACTTT.

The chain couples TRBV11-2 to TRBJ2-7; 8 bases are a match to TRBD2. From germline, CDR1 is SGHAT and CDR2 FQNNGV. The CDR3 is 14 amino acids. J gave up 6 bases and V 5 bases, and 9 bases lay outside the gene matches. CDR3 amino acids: CASSPIGLALEQYF. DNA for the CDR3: TGTGCCAGCAGCCCGATCGGACTAGCTCTCGAGCAGTACTTC.

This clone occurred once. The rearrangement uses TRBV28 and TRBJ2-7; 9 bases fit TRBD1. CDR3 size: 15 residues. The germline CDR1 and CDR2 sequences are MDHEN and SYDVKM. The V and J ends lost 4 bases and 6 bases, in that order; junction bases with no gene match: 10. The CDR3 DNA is TGTGCCAGCAGTTCCGTTAGGGACAGGGTCTGCGAGCAGTACTTC. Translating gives CASSSVRDRVCEQYF.

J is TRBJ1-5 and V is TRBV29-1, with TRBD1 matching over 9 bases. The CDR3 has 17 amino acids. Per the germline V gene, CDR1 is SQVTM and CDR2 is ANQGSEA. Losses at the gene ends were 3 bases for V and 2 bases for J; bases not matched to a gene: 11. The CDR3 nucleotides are TGCAGCGTTGAGTGGATGGACAGGGGTTCTTGCAATCAGCCCCAGCATTTT. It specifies CSVEWMDRGSCNQPQHF. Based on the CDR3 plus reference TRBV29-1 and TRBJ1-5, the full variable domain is SAVISQKPSRDICQRGTSLTIQCQVDSQVTMMFWYRQQPGQSLTLIATANQGSEATYESGFVIDKFPISRPNLTFSTLTVSNMSPEDSSIYLCSVEWMDRGSCNQPQHFGDGTRLSIL.

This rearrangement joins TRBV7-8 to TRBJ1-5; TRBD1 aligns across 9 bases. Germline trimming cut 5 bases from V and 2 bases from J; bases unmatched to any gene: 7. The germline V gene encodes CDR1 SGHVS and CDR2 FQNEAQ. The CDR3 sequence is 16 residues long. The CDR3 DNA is TGTGCCAGCAGCCCAGGGACAGGGTCAGGCAATCAGCCCCAGCATTTT. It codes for CASSPGTGSGNQPQHF.

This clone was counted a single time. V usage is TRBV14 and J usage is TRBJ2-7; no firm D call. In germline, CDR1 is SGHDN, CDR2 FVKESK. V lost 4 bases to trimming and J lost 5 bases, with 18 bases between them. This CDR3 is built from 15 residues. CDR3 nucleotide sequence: TGTGCCAGCAGCCCCGACACGATCCCCGTCCACGAGCAGTACTTC. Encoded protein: CASSPDTIPVHEQYF.

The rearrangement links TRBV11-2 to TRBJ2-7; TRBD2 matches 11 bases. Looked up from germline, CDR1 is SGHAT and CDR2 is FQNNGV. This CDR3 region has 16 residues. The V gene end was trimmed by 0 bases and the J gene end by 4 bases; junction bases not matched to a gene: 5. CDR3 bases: TGTGCCAGCAGCTTAGATCCTCCTAGCGGGGGGTACGAGCAGTACTTC. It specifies CASSLDPPSGGYEQYF.